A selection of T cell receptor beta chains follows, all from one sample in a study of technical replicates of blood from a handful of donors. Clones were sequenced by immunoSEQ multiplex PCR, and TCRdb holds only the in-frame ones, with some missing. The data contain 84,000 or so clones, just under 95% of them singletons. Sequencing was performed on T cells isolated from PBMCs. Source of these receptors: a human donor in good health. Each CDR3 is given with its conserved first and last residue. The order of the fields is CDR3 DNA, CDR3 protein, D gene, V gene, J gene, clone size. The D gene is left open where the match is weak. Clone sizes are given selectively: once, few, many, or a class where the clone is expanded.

TGTGCCAGTAGTATAGGCCTCCTAGAGACTTGGACCCAGTACTTC,CASSIGLLETWTQYF,-,TRBV19,TRBJ2-5,-
TGTGCCACCTCTCCAGACACAAGGAGGCTGTTCTTC,CATSPDTRRLFF,-,TRBV2,TRBJ2-1,-
TGTGCCAGCAGCAAGGACAGGAATAATGAAAAACTGTTTTTT,CASSKDRNNEKLFF,TRBD1,TRBV7-6,TRBJ1-4,-
TGTGCCAGTACTCTACAGGGATCGGGCTCGGCGCTCGGCAATGAGCAGTTCTTC,CASTLQGSGSALGNEQFF,-,TRBV19,TRBJ2-1,-
TGTGCCAGCAGCAGAGACAGGGGGGACACCGGGGAGCTGTTTTTT,CASSRDRGDTGELFF,TRBD1,TRBV5-4,TRBJ2-2,once
TGCGCCAGCAGCTTGGGGGACAGCAATTCACCCCTCCACTTT,CASSLGDSNSPLHF,TRBD1,TRBV5-1,TRBJ1-6,-
TGTGCCAGCAGCCCCGAGGAGGACAGCTACGAGCAGTACTTC,CASSPEEDSYEQYF,-,TRBV5-6,TRBJ2-7,-
TGCGCCAGCAGCGAAAACCAGGGGCGGCGATCACCCCTCCACTTT,CASSENQGRRSPLHF,-,TRBV4-1,TRBJ1-6,-
TGTGCCAGCAGCCCTGATTCGTTGCGGGATAGCAATCAGCCCCAGCATTTT,CASSPDSLRDSNQPQHF,-,TRBV4-2,TRBJ1-5,-
TGTGCCAGCAGCGGCCGGGGGACTAGCGGTAAGGTTCCCTACAATGAGCAGTTCTTC,CASSGRGTSGKVPYNEQFF,TRBD2,TRBV7-8,TRBJ2-1,-
TGTGCCAGCAGCGTAGCAGAGAACACTGAAGCTTTCTTT,CASSVAENTEAFF,-,TRBV9,TRBJ1-1,-
TGTGCCAGCAGCTTAGCGGGGGGCCATTATAACACTGAAGCTTTCTTT,CASSLAGGHYNTEAFF,-,TRBV13,TRBJ1-1,-
TGCGCCAGCAGCTTGTCCGTCTACGAGCAGTACTTC,CASSLSVYEQYF,-,TRBV5-1,TRBJ2-7,-
TGCGCCAGCAGCTCCCGACAGGGCGGCTATGGCTACACCTTC,CASSSRQGGYGYTF,TRBD1,TRBV5-1,TRBJ1-2,-
TGTGCCAGCAGGTATGGGACAAGCGCCGGGGAGCTGTTTTTT,CASRYGTSAGELFF,-,TRBV2,TRBJ2-2,-
TGTGCCTTTGAAGGGGGCTCGTATTCCTACAATGAGCAGTTCTTC,CAFEGGSYSYNEQFF,TRBD1,TRBV6-4,TRBJ2-1,-
TGTGCCAGCAGTGAAGCAGGGAGGGAAACTGAAGCTTTCTTT,CASSEAGRETEAFF,-,TRBV6-1,TRBJ1-1,-
TGTGCCAGCAGTGAACCACAACACTCTGGAAACACCATATATTTT,CASSEPQHSGNTIYF,-,TRBV28,TRBJ1-3,-
TGTGCCAGTAGGACAACCGACAGGGGAAATCCTGAAGCTTTCTTT,CASRTTDRGNPEAFF,TRBD1,TRBV19,TRBJ1-1,-
TGTGCCAGCAGCCAAGGCCGAGACGAGCAGTACTTC,CASSQGRDEQYF,-,TRBV14,TRBJ2-7,-
TGTGCCAGCAGTTTTGGGCGGGAGGGCCTATACAATGAGCAGTTCTTC,CASSFGREGLYNEQFF,TRBD2,TRBV28,TRBJ2-1,-
TGTGCCAGCAGCCACAACCCTCTCACTGAAGCTTTCTTT,CASSHNPLTEAFF,-,TRBV28,TRBJ1-1,-
TGCAGCGTTTGGACAGGGAGCCCCCCCCAGCATTTT,CSVWTGSPPQHF,TRBD1,TRBV29-1,TRBJ1-5,-
TGCAGCGCAATAGGGATATCAACAGGGGCCACTGAAGCTTTCTTT,CSAIGISTGATEAFF,TRBD1,TRBV29-1,TRBJ1-1,-
TGTGCCAGCAGCCAAGTAGGACAGACCTACGAGCAGTACTTC,CASSQVGQTYEQYF,-,TRBV14,TRBJ2-7,-
TGTGCCAGCGGACCTACAGGGGGCAGAGCTAATGAAAAACTGTTTTTT,CASGPTGGRANEKLFF,TRBD1,TRBV5-5,TRBJ1-4,few
TGTGCCAGCAGTTACAGTCTAGCGGGAGAGTACTACGAGCAGTACTTC,CASSYSLAGEYYEQYF,TRBD2,TRBV6-5,TRBJ2-7,-
TGTGCCAGCAGTGAAGCGTCAAGCGCGCCCTACGAGCAGTACTTC,CASSEASSAPYEQYF,-,TRBV6-1,TRBJ2-7,-
TGTGCCAGCAGTGCAGGGACAGGGCGACAGCCCCAGCATTTT,CASSAGTGRQPQHF,TRBD1,TRBV2,TRBJ1-5,-
TGTGCCAGCAGCCAGGCGGGGGGCATATACACTGAAGCTTTCTTT,CASSQAGGIYTEAFF,-,TRBV2,TRBJ1-1,-
TGTGCCAGCAGCTTAGAGGGGACAAACACAGCCGGAAACACCATATATTTT,CASSLEGTNTAGNTIYF,-,TRBV7-2,TRBJ1-3,-
TGCGCCAGCAGCATGACAGATCCAGGGGCAGATACGCAGTATTTT,CASSMTDPGADTQYF,-,TRBV5-1,TRBJ2-3,-
TGTGCCAGCAGTGAAGACGGGGGGCGCCGTGGCAATGAGCAGTTCTTC,CASSEDGGRRGNEQFF,-,TRBV2,TRBJ2-1,-
TGTGCCAGCAGCGTAGGGACAGGGTACAATCAGCCCCAGCATTTT,CASSVGTGYNQPQHF,TRBD1,TRBV9,TRBJ1-5,-
TGTGCCAGCAGTGAGAGGGGGAATCAGCCCCAGCATTTT,CASSERGNQPQHF,-,TRBV6-1,TRBJ1-5,-
TGCAGCGTTGCGTACGTCGGGGGGGCTAAGCGAGAAGCTTTCTTT,CSVAYVGGAKREAFF,-,TRBV29-1,TRBJ1-1,-
TGTGCCAGCAGTTTATTTGCCGGGAGCGAGCAGTACTTC,CASSLFAGSEQYF,-,TRBV28,TRBJ2-7,-
TGTGCCAGCAGTGGTACCTACTACGAGCAGTACTTC,CASSGTYYEQYF,-,TRBV2,TRBJ2-7,-
TGCGCCACCGGCCCAGGAGGGAGTGAAGAGCAGTACTTC,CATGPGGSEEQYF,-,TRBV10-1,TRBJ2-7,-
TGTGCCAGCAGCCGGGCCGGGAGCACTGAAGCTTTCTTT,CASSRAGSTEAFF,-,TRBV7-3,TRBJ1-1,-
TGTGCCAGCAGACCCGAGGTAGCTAACACCGGGGAGCTGTTTTTT,CASRPEVANTGELFF,-,TRBV27,TRBJ2-2,-
TGTGCCAGCAGCCTAGGGACTAGCGGAGACAATGAGCAGTTCTTC,CASSLGTSGDNEQFF,TRBD2,TRBV7-9,TRBJ2-1,-
TGTGCCAGCTCAGCGGAGAGGGCTGATGTGCAGCCCCAGCATTTT,CASSAERADVQPQHF,-,TRBV18,TRBJ1-5,-
TGTGCCAGCATGGCGGGAGCGTTTTCCTACAATGAGCAGTTCTTC,CASMAGAFSYNEQFF,TRBD2,TRBV25-1,TRBJ2-1,-
TGTGCCAGCAGTTACTCCCCGGACACCTCCTATGGCTACACCTTC,CASSYSPDTSYGYTF,-,TRBV6-6,TRBJ1-2,-